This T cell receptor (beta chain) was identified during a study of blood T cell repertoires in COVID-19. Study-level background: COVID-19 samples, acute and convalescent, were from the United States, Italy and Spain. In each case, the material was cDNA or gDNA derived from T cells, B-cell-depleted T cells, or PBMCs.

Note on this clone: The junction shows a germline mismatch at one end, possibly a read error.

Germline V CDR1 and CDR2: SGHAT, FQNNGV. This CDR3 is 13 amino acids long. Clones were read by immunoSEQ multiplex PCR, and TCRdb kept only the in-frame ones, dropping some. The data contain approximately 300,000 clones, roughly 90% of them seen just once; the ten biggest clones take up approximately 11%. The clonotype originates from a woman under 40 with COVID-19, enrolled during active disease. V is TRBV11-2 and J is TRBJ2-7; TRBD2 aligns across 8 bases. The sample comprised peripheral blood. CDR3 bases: TGTGCCAGCAGCTTAGGGCTAGCGGGCCCTTCGTCCTTC. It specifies CASSLGLAGPSSF.